The 24 T cell receptor beta chains reported below all come from one sample, sequenced in a study of early T cells in non-severe SARS-CoV-2 infection. TCRdb processed the 5' RACE reads anew with MiXCR; each CDR3 protein has one entry. The data contain tens of thousands of distinct CDR3 sequences, over 4.5% of them seen just once; the ten biggest clones take up about 3.6%. The sequencing used whole blood, collected at baseline. Every receptor here comes from an adult who was a healthcare worker with PCR-confirmed SARS-CoV-2 infection or an uninfected control (not recorded which).

This clonotype was observed at least ten times. This sequence joins TRBV11-2 and TRBJ2-2; 10 nucleotides line up with TRBD2. Germline V gene data show CDR1 as SGHAT and CDR2 as FQNNGV. Trimming took 10 bases from V and 3 from J; bases not matched to a gene: 8. This CDR3 is 15 amino acids long. In nucleotides, the CDR3 is TGTGCCACGTGGCTAGCGGGAGAGGACACCGGGGAGCTGTTTTTT. This sequence encodes CATWLAGEDTGELFF. Looking up the rest from reference TRBV11-2 and TRBJ2-2 gives the full variable domain: EAGVAQSPRYKIIEKRQSVAFWCNPISGHATLYWYQQILGQGPKLLIQFQNNGVVDDSQLPKDRFSAERLKGVDSTLKIQPAKLEDSAVYLCATWLAGEDTGELFFGEGSRLTVL.

This clonotype was seen many times. This sequence joins TRBV7-9 and TRBJ2-7, with 8 bases that match TRBD1. CDR3 length: 14 amino acids. Losses at the gene ends were 1 base for V and 7 bases for J; bases not matched to a gene: 6. Germline-derived CDR1 and CDR2 are SEHNR and FQNEAQ (reference sequence). The CDR3 sequence is CASSLGQGYGEQYF. CDR3 nucleotide sequence: TGTGCCAGCAGCTTAGGACAGGGGTACGGGGAGCAGTACTTC.

This clonotype was seen at least ten times. V usage is TRBV4-1 and J usage is TRBJ1-1; TRBD1 matches 8 bases. The trim removed 4 bases at V and 3 bases at J, leaving 16 bases unmatched. The CDR3 contains 18 residues. Germline lookup yields CDR1 MGHRA and CDR2 YSYEKL. CDR3 in amino acids: CASSPRQGRKGTHTEAFF. The CDR3 DNA reads as TGCGCCAGCAGCCCACGACAGGGGCGGAAGGGGACTCACACTGAAGCTTTCTTT.

This chain links TRBV7-9 with TRBJ2-1; 9 bases agree with TRBD2. V trimming: 7 bases; J trimming: 4 bases; junction bases outside the gene matches: 8. The CDR3 consists of 15 residues. Per the germline V gene, CDR1 is SEHNR and CDR2 is FQNEAQ (reference sequence). The CDR3 here is CASTQGTSPYNEQFF. The CDR3 DNA reads TGTGCCAGCACTCAAGGGACTAGCCCTTACAATGAGCAGTTCTTC.

This clonotype was seen at least ten times. This sequence joins TRBV4-2 and TRBJ2-2, with D possibly matching TRBD1 (5 bases). The CDR3 has 16 amino acids. The V and J ends lost 1 base and 3 bases respectively, with 12 bases between them. Germline V gene lookup returns CDR1 LGHNA and CDR2 YNFKEQ. The CDR3 DNA sequence: TGTGCCAGCAGCCAAGCTCCGGGCAGGGACACCGGGGAGCTGTTTTTT. Translated, it gives CASSQAPGRDTGELFF.

V is TRBV6-6 and J is TRBJ2-6, with 9 bases lining up with TRBD1. V dropped 5 bases and J dropped 0; count of bases not matched to a gene: 2. The CDR3 runs 16 residues. Germline V gene data show CDR1 as MNHNY and CDR2 as SVGAGI (reference sequence). The CDR3 bases are TGTGCCAGCAGTCAGGGACAGGGCTCTGGGGCCAACGTCCTGACTTTC. Its translation: CASSQGQGSGANVLTF.

This clonotype has a count of ten or more. The genes are TRBV7-9 and TRBJ2-3; D is undetermined. This CDR3 has 12 amino acids. Germline V lookup: CDR1 SEHNR, CDR2 FQNEAQ (reference sequence). Trimming stripped 2 bases from V and 2 bases from J, with 2 bases between. CDR3: CASSLITDTQYF. CDR3 DNA sequence: TGTGCCAGCAGCTTAATCACAGATACGCAGTATTTT.

There are many counts of this clonotype. The chain combines TRBV4-3 with TRBJ2-5; D is unresolved. The CDR3 runs to 15 residues. Germline CDR1 LGHNA, CDR2 YSLEER. V lost 0 bases and J lost 4, with 12 bases in between. CDR3 bases: TGCGCCAGCAGCCAAGATAGTATGCTAGGAGAGACCCAGTACTTC. Protein product: CASSQDSMLGETQYF.

The sample holds many counts of this clonotype. The rearrangement links TRBV5-1 to TRBJ2-7; D unclear. This CDR3 region has 13 residues. V lost 1 base and J 0 bases, leaving 5 bases between the germline ends. Germline CDR1 is SGHRS and CDR2 is YFSETQ. The CDR3 sequence: CASSLTDSYEQYF. CDR3 DNA sequence: TGCGCCAGCAGCTTGACAGACTCCTACGAGCAGTACTTC.

This clonotype came up many times. V is TRBV28 and J is TRBJ2-5; no clear D. Germline CDR1 is MDHEN and CDR2 is SYDVKM. This CDR3 is built from 14 residues. Trimming shortened V by 6 bases and J by 3 bases, and 14 bases separated the two germline ends. CDR3 in amino acids: CASRKGGRKETQYF. The CDR3 DNA reads TGTGCCAGCAGAAAAGGCGGCAGGAAAGAGACCCAGTACTTC.

This clonotype has a count of ten or more. CDR3 nucleotide sequence: TGTGCCAGTACCTACCCCCGCACCGGGGAGCTGTTTTTT. This encodes CASTYPRTGELFF. The chain links TRBV19 to TRBJ2-2; no clear D gene. Germline V gives CDR1 LNHDA, CDR2 SQIVND (reference sequence). The CDR3 extends over 13 amino acids. The V end lost 7 bases, the J end lost 4 bases, and 10 bases lay between the germline ends.

This clonotype was observed many times. The V gene is TRBV28, the J gene TRBJ2-7; no reliable D call. V lost 3 bases, J lost 0 bases, and 6 bases lay in between. There are 13 residues in the CDR3. Germline lookup yields CDR1 MDHEN and CDR2 SYDVKM. CDR3 sequence: CASSFGPSYEQYF. In DNA, the CDR3 is TGTGCCAGCAGTTTCGGCCCCTCCTACGAGCAGTACTTC.

This clonotype appeared many times. The chain has TRBV7-2 and TRBJ2-5; 9 nucleotides align to TRBD1. Germline V gene sequence: CDR1 SGHTA, CDR2 FQGNSA. The V segment lost 1 base and the J segment 1 base; nucleotides outside the gene matches: 4. CDR3 length: 16 amino acids. The CDR3 sequence is CASSLGDRGFQETQYF. Written as DNA, the CDR3 is TGTGCCAGCAGCTTAGGAGACAGGGGGTTCCAAGAGACCCAGTACTTC.

This clonotype appeared a few times. The chain recombines TRBV20-1 with TRBJ2-7; D unresolved. This CDR3 has 12 residues. V was trimmed by 6 bases and J by 3 bases, leaving 12 bases between them. The V gene's germline CDR1 is DFQATT and CDR2 SNEGSKA (reference sequence). Here the CDR3 reads CSAPGRNYEQYF. DNA of the CDR3: TGCAGTGCCCCGGGCAGAAACTACGAGCAGTACTTC.

This clonotype was picked up many times. This CDR3 is CASEPGVSYEQYF. The CDR3 region has the DNA TGTGCCAGCGAGCCAGGGGTATCCTACGAGCAGTACTTC. The chain links TRBV28 to TRBJ2-7; maybe TRBD1 (6 bases). The CDR3 contains 13 residues. The germline V gene encodes CDR1 MDHEN and CDR2 SYDVKM. Trimming shortened V by 8 bases and J by 1 base, and 12 bases separated the two germline ends.

This clonotype was seen repeatedly, ten times or more. This chain connects TRBV28 to TRBJ2-3, with 7 positions matching TRBD1. Germline CDR1 reads MDHEN; CDR2 reads SYDVKM. V gave up 5 bases and J gave up 2 bases; unmatched junction bases: 4. This CDR3 contains 14 residues. The CDR3 here is CASSVGQDTDTQYF. The CDR3 DNA reads TGTGCCAGCAGTGTAGGACAGGACACAGATACGCAGTATTTT.

This clonotype was counted at least ten times. This chain connects TRBV12-3 or TRBV12-4 to TRBJ2-5; D remains unclear. Between the trimmed V and J ends, which lost 1 base and 3 bases, there was a span of 6 bases. CDR3 length: 13 residues. CDR3 loop: CASSLGGEETQYF. In DNA form, the CDR3 reads TGTGCCAGCAGTTTAGGAGGAGAAGAGACCCAGTACTTC.

This clonotype has only one observation. Just one base apart from a much larger clone, this may be a read error. This rearrangement joins TRBV2 to TRBJ2-1, with no clear D. Germline V gene lookup returns CDR1 SNHLY and CDR2 FYNNEI. The CDR3 consists of 11 residues. CDR3 in amino acids: CASRDDNEQIF. The DNA of the CDR3 is TGTGCCAGCAGAGACGACAATGAGCAGATCTTC.

This clonotype was seen more than once but under ten times. This rearrangement joins TRBV19 to TRBJ2-3, with 7 bases aligning to TRBD2. V lost 5 bases and J lost 6; bases outside the gene matches: 8. CDR3 length: 14 residues. CDR1 LNHDA and CDR2 SQIVND come from the germline V gene (reference sequence). The CDR3 loop reads CASSLLVGGDTQYF. CDR3 nucleotide sequence: TGTGCCAGTAGTCTCTTGGTCGGGGGGGATACGCAGTATTTT.

This clonotype has more than one count but fewer than ten. V and J are TRBV6-1 and TRBJ2-5, with 7 bases identical to TRBD2. The CDR3 runs 15 residues. Germline V gives CDR1 MNHNS, CDR2 SASEGT. V lost 5 bases, J lost 5 bases, and 11 bases stayed unmatched. CDR3: CASSQRREFGETQYF. The CDR3 nucleotides are TGTGCCAGCAGTCAACGGCGGGAGTTTGGTGAGACCCAGTACTTC.

This clonotype was recorded many times. V is TRBV28 and J is TRBJ1-6; the D gene is possibly TRBD1 (5 bases). With 3 bases removed from V and 6 bases from J, the gap between germline ends came to 12 bases. Looked up from germline, CDR1 is MDHEN and CDR2 is SYDVKM. This CDR3 contains 15 residues. CDR3 protein: CASSLPGPFNSPLHF. The CDR3 DNA follows: TGTGCCAGCAGTTTGCCGGGACCTTTTAATTCACCCCTCCACTTT.

This clonotype was counted at least ten times. The CDR3: CATRGGQDTGELFF. The CDR3 bases are TGTGCCACCCGAGGGGGGCAGGACACCGGGGAGCTGTTTTTT. The V and J genes are TRBV24-1 and TRBJ2-2, with D possibly being TRBD1 or TRBD2 (6 bases each). The germline V and J ends were trimmed by 9 bases and 3 bases, with 13 bases remaining between them. CDR3 length: 14 amino acids. Germline CDR1 and CDR2: KGHDR and SFDVKD.

This clonotype has at least ten counts. V usage is TRBV19 and J usage is TRBJ2-1; D ambiguous. In germline, CDR1 is LNHDA, CDR2 SQIVND (reference sequence). V shed 5 bases and J shed 5 bases, with 13 bases lying between them. This CDR3 is built from 14 residues. The CDR3 DNA is TGTGCCAGTAGTTCGCCGGGCCACCACAATGAGCAGTTCTTC. Encoded protein: CASSSPGHHNEQFF.

Many counts were recorded for this clonotype. V gene TRBV30 combines with J gene TRBJ1-4, with TRBD1 identical over 8 bases. Trimming removed 5 bases from V and 4 bases from J; junction bases left unmatched: 3. The CDR3 has 13 residues. CDR1 GTSNPN and CDR2 SVGIG come from the germline V gene (reference sequence). The CDR3 protein is CAWGGQGNEKLFF. The CDR3 nucleotides read TGTGCCTGGGGAGGACAGGGTAATGAAAAACTGTTTTTT.